This is a list of T cell receptor beta chains from one sample in a study of blood T cells in healthy people across ages. MiXCR, run by TCRdb on the 5' RACE reads, gives a single entry per CDR3 protein. The sample has approximately 800,000 distinct CDR3 sequences; 36% are singletons. Sequencing was done on a sample of blood. The receptors derive from a man between 18 and 29 years old in good health. Both conserved end residues are part of each CDR3.

TRBV10-3,TRBJ2-3,CAISDPQYTDTQYF
TRBV10-1,TRBJ2-1,CAGSDRTRSTEQFF
TRBV20-1,TRBJ2-3,CSATILTDTQYF
TRBV5-1,TRBJ2-1,CASSLLAGGNYEQFF
TRBV20-1,TRBJ2-1,CSAMGTSGGMDRFF
TRBV6-5,TRBJ1-6,CASSYSSGSHSPLHF
TRBV4-1,TRBJ1-2,CASSQPASGYTF
TRBV12-3/TRBV12-4,TRBJ2-7,CASSPTRTRSEQYF
TRBV4-2,TRBJ2-5,CASSQDGTTGGETQYF
TRBV6-5,TRBJ2-2,CAPRAGSRPGELFF
TRBV10-3,TRBJ2-5,CAISRPGQRKKPYEQYF
TRBV7-2,TRBJ1-1,CASSLGTGGRMNTEAFF
TRBV3-1,TRBJ2-3,CASSQDFSGGAGTDTQYF
TRBV6-1,.,CASSPSTGQRSHEQYF
TRBV12-3/TRBV12-4,.,CASSLWGAGEQYF
TRBV7-8,TRBJ1-6,CASSLRAEDTEYNSPLHF
TRBV5-6,TRBJ2-2,CASKLTGELFF